These T cell receptor beta chains were read from a single sample in a study of blood T cell repertoires in COVID-19. Using immunoSEQ multiplex PCR, the repertoire was profiled, and TCRdb retains in-frame clones only, with some absent. The sample contains over 65,000 clones, around 85% of which appear only once. Sequenced input: peripheral blood. All receptors come from a human donor in a cohort sampled during active COVID-19. The CDR3 runs from the conserved cysteine through the conserved F or W. Fields, in order: J gene, V gene, clone size, CDR3 protein. The size entry is marked missing in some rows and otherwise reads once, few, many or a size class.

>TRBJ2-7|TRBV6-2/TRBV6-3|few
CASSRPLASGGGSYEQYF
>TRBJ2-2|TRBV2|.
CASSVEGFTGELFF
>TRBJ2-7|TRBV7-2|.
CASSLSGGTLAYEQYF
>TRBJ1-6|TRBV6-4|.
CASSSVQGVSPLHF
>TRBJ2-3|TRBV18|.
CASSPRSQGGPDTQYF
>TRBJ1-2|TRBV6-5|.
CASSYGEGFYGYTF
>TRBJ2-7|TRBV10-2|.
CASKPDSFADWAYEQYF
>TRBJ1-5|TRBV27|.
CASGRQGNQPQHF
>TRBJ2-3|TRBV7-2|.
CASSVGTSGGATQYF
>TRBJ1-2|TRBV24-1|.
CATSPPDRGDGYTF
>TRBJ1-2|TRBV5-5|.
CASSPAGTALKYGYTF
>TRBJ2-1|TRBV10-3|.
CAIRPSGAYNEQFF
>TRBJ1-2|TRBV6-5|.
CASSQQGRDYGYTF
>TRBJ2-1|TRBV5-1|.
CASSLSAGVDEQFF
>TRBJ2-3|TRBV3-1/TRBV3-2|.
CASSRAGSTDTQYF
>TRBJ2-7|TRBV6-1|.
CASSEDRPYEQYF
>TRBJ1-2|TRBV5-4|.
CASSAEQSYYGYTF
>TRBJ2-7|TRBV15|.
CATSRGLDYEQYF
>TRBJ2-3|TRBV5-4|.
CASLTSPGDTQYF
>TRBJ1-1|TRBV14|.
CASSQTGGPRVKGEAFF
>TRBJ1-2|TRBV28|.
CASRGQGGNYGYTF
>TRBJ1-3|TRBV5-1|.
CASSPGVGSGNTIYF